Reported below is one T cell receptor (beta chain). The CDR3 loop spans 14 amino acids. Germline V gene sequence: CDR1 SGDLS, CDR2 YYNGEE. The V gene lost 3 bases and the J gene lost 3 bases, with 12 bases spanning the gap. The sample belongs to a study of OX40 agonist ivuxolimab in advanced cancers. Looking at the study overall: Ivuxolimab doses were 0.01, 0.1, 0.3, 1.5, 3 or 10 mg/kg every 2 weeks. The dose-escalation group included hepatocellular carcinoma, melanoma, renal cell carcinoma and head and neck cancer. The dose-escalation cohort was roughly 84% male, with a mean age of about 56 years, ranging about 23 to 80.

Measured with immunoSEQ multiplex PCR; TCRdb has only the in-frame clones, and not every one. Among 53,000 or so clones listed, 60% to 80% were seen once. The gene calls are TRBV9 and TRBJ1-2, with D possibly matching TRBD1 (6 bases). This receptor was obtained from an adult with an advanced solid tumor such as melanoma, head and neck, liver or kidney cancer. Material: CD4+ or CD8+ T cells sorted from blood, obtained in a trial of the OX40 agonist ivuxolimab. The CDR3 nucleotides read TGTGCCAGCAGCGGGACAAAGGGGGACTATGGCTACACCTTC. Amino acids: CASSGTKGDYGYTF.